This TCR beta chain was captured by sequencing in a study of T cell responses to AZD1222 COVID-19 vaccine. Looking at the study overall: Pooled together were second doses at about 4 or about 12 weeks. Regarding the study as a whole: Only six or seven AZD1222 recipients tested seropositive at baseline.

Trimming removed 4 bases at V and 0 bases at J, with 4 bases between. Germline V gives CDR1 SEHNR, CDR2 FQNEAQ (reference sequence). The CDR3 is 13 amino acids. Sequencing was performed with immunoSEQ multiplex PCR; in TCRdb, only in-frame clones are kept and a portion is missing. The data contain 240,000 or so clones, 90% to 95% of them singletons. Concerning this clone: Its matching antigen is unknown.

This clonotype was sampled from an adult in good health. The gene calls are TRBV7-9 and TRBJ1-3; no reliable D call. Here the sequenced sample was peripheral blood, taken on day 0 of AZD1222 vaccination. The CDR3: CASSSNSGNTIYF. Written as DNA, the CDR3 is TGTGCCAGCAGCTCTAACTCTGGAAACACCATATATTTT. Full variable domain (remainder filled in from reference TRBV7-9 and TRBJ1-3): DTGVSQNPRHKITKRGQNVTFRCDPISEHNRLYWYRQTLGQGPEFLTYFQNEAQLEKSRLLSDRFSAERPKGSFSTLEIQRTEQGDSAMYLCASSSNSGNTIYFGEGSWLTVV.